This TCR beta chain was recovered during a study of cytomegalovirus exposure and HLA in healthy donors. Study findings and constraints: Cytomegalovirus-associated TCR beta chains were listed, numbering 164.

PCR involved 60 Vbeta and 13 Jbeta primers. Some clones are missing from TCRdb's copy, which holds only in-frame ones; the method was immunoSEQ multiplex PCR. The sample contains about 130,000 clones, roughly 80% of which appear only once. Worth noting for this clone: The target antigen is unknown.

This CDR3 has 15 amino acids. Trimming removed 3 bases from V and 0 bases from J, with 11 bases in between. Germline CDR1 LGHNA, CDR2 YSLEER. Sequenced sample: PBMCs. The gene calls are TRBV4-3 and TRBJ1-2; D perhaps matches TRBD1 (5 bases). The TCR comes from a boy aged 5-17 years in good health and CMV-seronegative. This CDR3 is CASSQAQGSNYGYTF. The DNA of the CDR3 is TGCGCCAGCAGCCAGGCCCAGGGATCTAACTATGGCTACACCTTC.